The next 3 T cell receptor beta chains were all read from a single sample in a study of cytomegalovirus exposure and HLA in healthy donors. 60 Vbeta and 13 Jbeta primers were used in PCR. Profiled with immunoSEQ multiplex PCR; TCRdb holds only in-frame clones, not every one. The table lists about 180,000 clones, 80% of them singletons. The sample was PBMCs. Receptors were obtained from a girl between 5 and 17 years old in good health and CMV-seropositive.

The V gene is TRBV5-1, the J gene TRBJ2-5; 10 nucleotides match TRBD2. Trimming cost V 0 bases and J 5 bases; bases outside gene matches: 13. The CDR3 has 18 residues. In germline, CDR1 is SGHRS, CDR2 YFSETQ. For the CDR3, the DNA is TGCGCCAGCAGCTTGGGGCCTAGCGGGAGCCCCCAATCTGAGACCCAGTACTTC. Translation gives CASSLGPSGSPQSETQYF. Full variable domain (rest looked up from reference TRBV5-1 and TRBJ2-5): KAGVTQTPRYLIKTRGQQVTLSCSPISGHRSVSWYQQTPGQGLQFLFEYFSETQRNKGNFPGRFSGRQFSNSRSEMNVSTLELGDSALYLCASSLGPSGSPQSETQYFGPGTRLLVL.

The V call is TRBV4-2, the J call TRBJ2-1; 12 positions agree with TRBD2. Losses at the gene ends were 3 bases for V and 7 bases for J; bases not matched to a gene: 7. Germline values: CDR1 LGHNA, CDR2 YNFKEQ. There are 16 residues in the CDR3. The CDR3 DNA sequence: TGTGCCAGCAGCCACGGCGGACTAGCGGGGAGGAATGAGCAGTTCTTC. The encoded protein is CASSHGGLAGRNEQFF.

V is TRBV25-1 and J is TRBJ1-1; no clear D. The CDR3 is 13 residues long. Trimming removed 5 bases at V and 3 bases at J, with 10 bases between. The germline CDR1 and CDR2 sequences are MGHDK and SYGVNS. CDR3 DNA: TGTGCCAGCAGTCGAGCGGTGGACACTGAAGCTTTCTTT. As protein: CASSRAVDTEAFF.